The entry below gives a single T cell receptor (beta chain) sequence along with its context. Its antigen is not identified. Runs used v3.0 of the immunoSEQ assay and were done at survey level. Assay: immunoSEQ multiplex PCR; the TCRdb copy retains only in-frame clones and omits some. This sample has about 16,000 clones, with around 84% found just once. The entry originates in a study of long-term antiretroviral therapy in people with HIV. Germline loops: CDR1 MNHEY, CDR2 SVGAGI. The V and J ends lost 6 bases and 0 bases respectively, with 15 bases between them. The CDR3 is made up of 15 amino acids. Study-wide results and caveats: Controls had broader CDR3 length ranges than HIV repertoires did.

Here the sequenced sample was unsorted PBMCs, taken approximately 3.2 years after starting antiretroviral therapy. The receptor was isolated from a woman aged 40-49 years with HIV. V gene TRBV6-5 combines with J gene TRBJ2-7; D is possibly TRBD2 (6 bases). CDR3 amino acids: CASRGGTRNSYEQYF. The CDR3 DNA is TGTGCCAGCAGAGGTGGGACTCGCAACTCCTACGAGCAGTACTTC.